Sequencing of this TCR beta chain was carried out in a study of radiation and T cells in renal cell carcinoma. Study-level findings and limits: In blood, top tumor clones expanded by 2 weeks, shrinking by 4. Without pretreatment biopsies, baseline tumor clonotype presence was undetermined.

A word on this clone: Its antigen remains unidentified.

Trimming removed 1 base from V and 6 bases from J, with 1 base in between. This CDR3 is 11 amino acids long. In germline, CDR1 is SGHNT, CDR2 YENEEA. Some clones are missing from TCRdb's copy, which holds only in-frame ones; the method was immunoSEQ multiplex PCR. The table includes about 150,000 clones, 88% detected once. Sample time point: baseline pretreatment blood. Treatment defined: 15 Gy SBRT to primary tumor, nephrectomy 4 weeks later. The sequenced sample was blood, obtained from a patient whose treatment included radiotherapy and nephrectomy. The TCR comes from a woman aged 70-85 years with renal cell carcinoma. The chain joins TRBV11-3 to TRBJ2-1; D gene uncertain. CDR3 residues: CASSLVNEQFF. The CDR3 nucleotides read TGTGCCAGCAGCTTAGTCAATGAGCAGTTCTTC.